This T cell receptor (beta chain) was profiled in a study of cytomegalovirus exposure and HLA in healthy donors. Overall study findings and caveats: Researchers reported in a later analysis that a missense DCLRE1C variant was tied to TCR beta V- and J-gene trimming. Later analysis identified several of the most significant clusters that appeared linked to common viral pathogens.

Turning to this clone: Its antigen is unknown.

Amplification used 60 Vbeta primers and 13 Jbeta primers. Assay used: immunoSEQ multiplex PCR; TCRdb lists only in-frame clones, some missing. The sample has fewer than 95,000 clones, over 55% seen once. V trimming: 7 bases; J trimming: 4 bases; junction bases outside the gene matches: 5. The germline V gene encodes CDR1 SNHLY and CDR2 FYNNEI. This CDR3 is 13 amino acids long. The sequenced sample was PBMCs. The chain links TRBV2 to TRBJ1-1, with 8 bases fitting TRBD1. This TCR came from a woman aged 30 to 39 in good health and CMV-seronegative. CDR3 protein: CASKDRAATEAFF. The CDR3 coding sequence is TGTGCCAGCAAGGACAGGGCGGCCACTGAAGCTTTCTTT.